The rows below give T cell receptor beta chains drawn from one sample of a study of blood T cell repertoires in COVID-19. Profiled with immunoSEQ multiplex PCR; TCRdb holds only in-frame clones, not every one. The data contain approximately 90,000 clones, over 80% of them singletons. The sequencing sample was made of peripheral blood. All receptors derive from a woman of 80 years or more with active or convalescent COVID-19. CDR3s include the opening cysteine and the closing phenylalanine or tryptophan. Each record gives: D gene, clone size, V gene, J gene, CDR3 DNA, CDR3 protein. The D gene is left open where the match is weak. The listing skips clone size in some rows; elsewhere it reads once, few, many or a size class.

>.|.|TRBV20-1|TRBJ2-7
TGCAGTGCTAGAGATCATCACGAGCAGTACTTC
CSARDHHEQYF
>TRBD1|.|TRBV19|TRBJ2-7
TGTGCCAGTAGTATCCGGGGGCAGGGGGCCTCCTACGAGCAGTACTTC
CASSIRGQGASYEQYF
>.|.|TRBV3-1/TRBV3-2|TRBJ1-1
TGTGCCAGCAGCCAAACTCAGGTTATGAACACTGAAGCTTTCTTT
CASSQTQVMNTEAFF
>TRBD1|.|TRBV2|TRBJ2-7
TGTGCCAGCATCGACAGGGGGCGTGTCGAGCAGTACTTC
CASIDRGRVEQYF
>.|few|TRBV7-8|TRBJ2-7
TGTGCCAGCAGCTTAACCCCTGGGCAGGGCTACGAGCAGTACTTC
CASSLTPGQGYEQYF
>.|.|TRBV13|TRBJ2-3
TGTGCCAGCAGCTTAGGCCTTTTTAAGCTTCAGTATTTT
CASSLGLFKLQYF
>.|.|TRBV11-3|TRBJ1-4
TGTGCCAGCAGCTTGGAGCCTAATGAAAAACTGTTTTTT
CASSLEPNEKLFF
>TRBD1|few|TRBV5-4|TRBJ2-5
TGTGCCAGCAGCTTGGAGGGGGCGGAGACCCAGTACTTC
CASSLEGAETQYF
>.|.|TRBV6-5|TRBJ2-7
TGTGCCAGTGAGGGCATTCAAGGCGAGCAGTACTTC
CASEGIQGEQYF
>.|.|TRBV7-2|TRBJ2-7
TGTGCCAGCAGCTTTGCAGGGTACGAGCAGTACTTC
CASSFAGYEQYF
>TRBD2|.|TRBV6-6|TRBJ2-7
TGTGCCAGCAGTTATAGTAGCGGGGGGGCCCACGAGCAGTACTTC
CASSYSSGGAHEQYF
>TRBD2|.|TRBV3-1/TRBV3-2|TRBJ2-1
TGTGCCAGCAGTCTAGCGGGAGGGCCCTTTGGTGAGCAGTTCTTC
CASSLAGGPFGEQFF
>.|.|TRBV13|TRBJ1-2
TGTGCCAGCAGCTTGGACCCCCAGGGGTATGGCTACACCTTC
CASSLDPQGYGYTF
>.|once|TRBV5-1|TRBJ1-1
TGCGCCAGCAGCTTGGGGCAGGGAGGGGTCGGCACTGAAGCTTTCTTT
CASSLGQGGVGTEAFF
>.|.|TRBV7-8|TRBJ1-6
TGTGCCAGCAGCTTAGACACAGGCGATCATTCACCCCTCCACTTT
CASSLDTGDHSPLHF
>.|.|TRBV11-3|TRBJ1-6
TGTGCCAGCAGCTTGAACTTCGGGTCCTATAATTCACCCCTCCACTTT
CASSLNFGSYNSPLHF
>TRBD1|.|TRBV28|TRBJ1-5
TGTGCCAGCAGTTTCTCTGGACAGGGGAATCAGCCCCAGCATTTT
CASSFSGQGNQPQHF
>TRBD1|.|TRBV10-2|TRBJ2-1
TGCGCCAGCAGTGACCCAGGGGGCTACAATGAGCAGTTCTTC
CASSDPGGYNEQFF
>TRBD2|.|TRBV11-2|TRBJ2-1
TGTGCCAGCAGCCCTGAGCGGGAATGGAGTGAGCAGTTCTTC
CASSPEREWSEQFF
>TRBD2|.|TRBV6-6|TRBJ2-2
TGTGCCAGCAGCGGGGGGGCCTCAGGGGAGCTGTTTTTT
CASSGGASGELFF
>TRBD2|.|TRBV9|TRBJ2-3
TGTGCCAGCAGCATACGGGGGGGCCGTTCAGATACGCAGTATTTT
CASSIRGGRSDTQYF
>TRBD1|.|TRBV9|TRBJ1-5
TGTGCCAGCAGCCTCGGGACAGACCTCGATCAGCCCCAGCATTTT
CASSLGTDLDQPQHF
>.|.|TRBV30|TRBJ1-5
TGTGCCTGGAGGGGGCCAGGGAGGGATCAGCCCCAGCATTTT
CAWRGPGRDQPQHF
>.|.|TRBV10-3|TRBJ2-7
TGTGCCATCAGTGAACAGGGCGAGCAGTACTTC
CAISEQGEQYF
>.|.|TRBV3-1/TRBV3-2|TRBJ1-6
TGTGCCAGCAGCCAAAAAAGAGGGAGGGATTATAATTCACCCCTCCACTTT
CASSQKRGRDYNSPLHF
>.|.|TRBV6-2/TRBV6-3|TRBJ1-5
TGTGCCAGCAGCCGAGCCTCTCAGCCCCAGCATTTT
CASSRASQPQHF
>TRBD1|.|TRBV19|TRBJ2-7
TGTGCCAGCGCAGACAGGGGCTACGAGCAGTACTTC
CASADRGYEQYF
>TRBD2|.|TRBV6-1|TRBJ2-2
TGTGCCAGCAGTGCAATCGGACTAGCGGGGGCCACCGGGGAGCTGTTTTTT
CASSAIGLAGATGELFF
>.|.|TRBV6-5|TRBJ1-5
TGTGCCAGCAGTCGCGACAGATGGAGCAATCAGCCCCAGCATTTT
CASSRDRWSNQPQHF
>TRBD1|.|TRBV12-3/TRBV12-4|TRBJ1-4
TGTGCCAGCAGTTTTACAGGGGGAGGAAAACTGTTTTTT
CASSFTGGGKLFF
>.|few|TRBV6-5|TRBJ2-7
TGTGCCAGCAGTTACGAGCACTCCTACGAGCAGTACTTC
CASSYEHSYEQYF
>.|.|TRBV7-2|TRBJ2-3
TGTGCCAGCAGCTTCCGCCGACTCGGTACAGATACGCAGTATTTT
CASSFRRLGTDTQYF
>.|.|TRBV29-1|TRBJ1-2
TGCAGCGTTGATACGGGGGAGGGGTTCTATGGCTACACCTTC
CSVDTGEGFYGYTF
>.|.|TRBV28|TRBJ1-5
TGTGCCAGCAGTTTTGTCGACACCCTAAATCAGCCCCAGCATTTT
CASSFVDTLNQPQHF
>TRBD1|.|TRBV6-2/TRBV6-3|TRBJ1-1
TGTGCCAGCAGTTACTCGACAGGGGGCTTTGCTGAAGCTTTCTTT
CASSYSTGGFAEAFF
>TRBD1|.|TRBV3-1/TRBV3-2|TRBJ1-6
TGTGCCAGCAGACAGTCGGACAGGGGTTCACCCCTCCACTTT
CASRQSDRGSPLHF
>TRBD1|.|TRBV7-9|TRBJ1-2
TGTGCCAGCAGCCTTAACAGGGGAGACTATGGCTACACCTTC
CASSLNRGDYGYTF
>TRBD1|.|TRBV19|TRBJ2-7
TGTGCCAGTAGTCCCCGACAGGGGGGAACCTACGAGCAGTACTTC
CASSPRQGGTYEQYF
>TRBD2|.|TRBV2|TRBJ2-7
TGTGCCAGCAGTGAAGCGCCCCTAGCGGGAGGGCGCGAGCAGTACTTC
CASSEAPLAGGREQYF
>TRBD2|.|TRBV25-1|TRBJ2-1
TGTGCCAGCAGTGAATTAGGGGCTGGGACTAGCGGAAGAAATGAGCAGTTCTTC
CASSELGAGTSGRNEQFF